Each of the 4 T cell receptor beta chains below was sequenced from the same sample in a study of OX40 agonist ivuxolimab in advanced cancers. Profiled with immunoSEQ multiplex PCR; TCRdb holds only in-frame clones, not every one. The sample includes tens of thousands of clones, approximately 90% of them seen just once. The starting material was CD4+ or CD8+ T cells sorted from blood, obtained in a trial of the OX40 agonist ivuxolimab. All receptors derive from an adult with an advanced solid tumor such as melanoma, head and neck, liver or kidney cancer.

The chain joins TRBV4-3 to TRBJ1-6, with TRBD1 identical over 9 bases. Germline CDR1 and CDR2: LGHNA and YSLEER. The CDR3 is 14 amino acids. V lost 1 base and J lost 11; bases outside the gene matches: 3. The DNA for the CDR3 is TGCGCCAGCAGCCAAGCTGGGACAGGGACACCCCTCCACTTT. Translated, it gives CASSQAGTGTPLHF.

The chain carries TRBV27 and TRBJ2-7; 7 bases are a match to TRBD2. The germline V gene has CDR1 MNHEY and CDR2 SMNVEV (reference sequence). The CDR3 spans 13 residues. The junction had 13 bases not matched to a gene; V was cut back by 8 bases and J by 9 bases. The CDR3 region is CASSPGRGDTQYF. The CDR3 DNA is TGTGCCAGCTCCCCCGGTCGGGGGGATACGCAGTACTTC.

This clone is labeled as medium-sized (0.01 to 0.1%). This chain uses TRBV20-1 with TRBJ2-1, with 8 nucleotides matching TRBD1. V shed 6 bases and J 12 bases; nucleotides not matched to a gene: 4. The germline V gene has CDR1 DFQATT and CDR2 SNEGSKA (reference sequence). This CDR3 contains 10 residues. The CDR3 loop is CSAETGGQFF. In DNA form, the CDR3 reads TGCAGTGCAGAAACAGGGGGGCAGTTCTTC.

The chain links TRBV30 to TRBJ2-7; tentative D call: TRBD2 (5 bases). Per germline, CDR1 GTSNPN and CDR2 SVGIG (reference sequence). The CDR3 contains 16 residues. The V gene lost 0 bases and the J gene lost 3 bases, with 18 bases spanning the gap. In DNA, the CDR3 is TGTGCCTGGAGTGTACCGGGGATAGTGGGAAGCTACGAGCAGTACTTC. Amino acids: CAWSVPGIVGSYEQYF.